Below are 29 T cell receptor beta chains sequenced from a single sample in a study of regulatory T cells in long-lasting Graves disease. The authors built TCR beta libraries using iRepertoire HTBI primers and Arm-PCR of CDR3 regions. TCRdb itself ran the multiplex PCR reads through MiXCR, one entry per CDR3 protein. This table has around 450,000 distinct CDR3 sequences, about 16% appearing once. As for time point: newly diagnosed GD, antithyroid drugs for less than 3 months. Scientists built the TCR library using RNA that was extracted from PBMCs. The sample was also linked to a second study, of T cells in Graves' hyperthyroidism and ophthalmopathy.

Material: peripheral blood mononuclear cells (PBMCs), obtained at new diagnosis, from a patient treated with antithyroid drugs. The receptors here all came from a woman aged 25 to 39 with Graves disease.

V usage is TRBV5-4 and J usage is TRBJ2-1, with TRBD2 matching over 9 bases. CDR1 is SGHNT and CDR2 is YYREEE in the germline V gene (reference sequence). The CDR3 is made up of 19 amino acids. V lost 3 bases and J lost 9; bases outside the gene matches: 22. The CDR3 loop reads CASSYRGLWVAGETAEQFF. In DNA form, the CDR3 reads TGTGCCAGCAGCTATCGGGGACTGTGGGTAGCGGGAGAGACCGCTGAGCAGTTCTTC.

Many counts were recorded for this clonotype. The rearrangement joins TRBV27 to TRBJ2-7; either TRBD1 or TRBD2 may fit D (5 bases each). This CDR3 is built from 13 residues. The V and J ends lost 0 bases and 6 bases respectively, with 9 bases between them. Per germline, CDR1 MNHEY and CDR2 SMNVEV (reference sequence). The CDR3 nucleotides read TGTGCCAGCAGTTTATCGAGTGGGGGCGAGCAGTACTTC. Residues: CASSLSSGGEQYF.

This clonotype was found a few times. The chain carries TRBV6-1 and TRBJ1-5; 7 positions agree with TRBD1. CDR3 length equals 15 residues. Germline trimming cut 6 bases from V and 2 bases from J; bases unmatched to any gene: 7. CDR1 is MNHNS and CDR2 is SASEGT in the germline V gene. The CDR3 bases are TGTGCCAGCAGGTTGAGGGGGCGCGGCAATCAGCCCCAGCATTTT. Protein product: CASRLRGRGNQPQHF.

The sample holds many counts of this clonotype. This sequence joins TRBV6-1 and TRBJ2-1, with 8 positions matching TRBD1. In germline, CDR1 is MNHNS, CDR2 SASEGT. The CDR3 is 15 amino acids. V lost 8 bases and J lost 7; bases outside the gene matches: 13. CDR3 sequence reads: CASGAGTGGRNEQFF. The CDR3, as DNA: TGTGCCAGCGGGGCCGGGACAGGAGGTAGAAATGAGCAGTTCTTC.

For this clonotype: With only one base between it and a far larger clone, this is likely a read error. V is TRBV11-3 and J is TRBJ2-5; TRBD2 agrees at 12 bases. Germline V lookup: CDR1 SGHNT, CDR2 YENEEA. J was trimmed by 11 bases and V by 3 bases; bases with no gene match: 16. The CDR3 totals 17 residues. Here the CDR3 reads CASSLVLAGGPRNEQYF. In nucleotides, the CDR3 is TGTGCCAGCAGCTTGGTCCTAGCGGGAGGGCCCCGCAATGAGCAGTACTTC.

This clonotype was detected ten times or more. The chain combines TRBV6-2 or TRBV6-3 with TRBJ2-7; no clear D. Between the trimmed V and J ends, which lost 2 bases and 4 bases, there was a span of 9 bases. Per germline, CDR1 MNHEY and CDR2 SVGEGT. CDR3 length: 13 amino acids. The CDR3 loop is CASSYGGVYEQYF. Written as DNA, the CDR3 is TGTGCCAGCAGTTACGGCGGAGTTTACGAGCAGTACTTC.

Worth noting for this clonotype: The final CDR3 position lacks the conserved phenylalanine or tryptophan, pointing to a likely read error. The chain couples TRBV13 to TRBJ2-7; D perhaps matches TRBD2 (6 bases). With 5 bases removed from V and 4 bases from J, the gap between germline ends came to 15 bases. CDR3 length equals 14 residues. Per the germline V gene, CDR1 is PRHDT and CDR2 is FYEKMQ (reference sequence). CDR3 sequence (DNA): TGTGCCAGCAGCGGCGGGATGGCCCGTTACGAGCAGTACCTC. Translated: CASSGGMARYEQYL.

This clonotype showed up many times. CDR3 sequence reads: CASSQLTDEQFF. CDR3 nucleotide sequence: TGTGCCAGCAGCCAATTAACCGATGAGCAGTTCTTC. The rearrangement links TRBV3-1 to TRBJ2-1; no firm D call. CDR1 and CDR2 from the germline V gene are LGHDT and YNNKEL (reference sequence). This CDR3 contains 12 residues. V was trimmed by 2 bases and J by 8 bases, leaving 7 bases between them.

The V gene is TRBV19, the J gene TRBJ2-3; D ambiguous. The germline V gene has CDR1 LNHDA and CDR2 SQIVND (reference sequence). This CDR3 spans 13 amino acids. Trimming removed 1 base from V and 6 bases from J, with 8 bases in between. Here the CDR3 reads CASSIGRPDTQYF. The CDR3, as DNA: TGTGCCAGTAGTATAGGACGGCCGGATACGCAGTATTTT.

In DNA, the CDR3 is TGCGCCAGCAGCCCCGGACTAGCGGGAGTGGACGAGCAGTACTTC. Encoded protein: CASSPGLAGVDEQYF. The J gene is TRBJ2-7, the V gene TRBV5-1, with 13 bases lining up with TRBD2. CDR3 length equals 15 residues. Germline CDR1 reads SGHRS; CDR2 reads YFSETQ. V lost 4 bases, J lost 5 bases, and 6 bases stayed unmatched.

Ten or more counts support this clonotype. CDR3 amino acids: CASSLSVGSDEQYF. CDR3 DNA: TGTGCCAGCAGTTTATCGGTAGGGTCCGACGAGCAGTACTTC. The rearrangement uses TRBV28 and TRBJ2-7, with D hard to call. V lost 1 base to trimming and J lost 5 bases, with 12 bases between them. Germline V gives CDR1 MDHEN, CDR2 SYDVKM. The CDR3 length is 14 residues.

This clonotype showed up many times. The CDR3 here is CATVGREKGEETQYF. CDR3 nucleotide sequence: TGTGCCACCGTGGGGAGGGAGAAGGGTGAAGAGACCCAGTACTTC. The chain links TRBV24-1 to TRBJ2-1, with 7 bases fitting TRBD2. The last part of the DNA fits TRBJ2-5 better; the J call may be wrong. The germline V gene has CDR1 KGHDR and CDR2 SFDVKD. The CDR3 is 15 amino acids.

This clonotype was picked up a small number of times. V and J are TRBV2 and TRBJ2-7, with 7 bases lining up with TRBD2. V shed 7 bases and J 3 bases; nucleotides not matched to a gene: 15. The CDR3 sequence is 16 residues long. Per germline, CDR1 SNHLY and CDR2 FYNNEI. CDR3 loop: CASKAGLAVVNYEQYF. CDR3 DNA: TGTGCCAGCAAGGCGGGCCTAGCGGTAGTAAACTACGAGCAGTACTTC.

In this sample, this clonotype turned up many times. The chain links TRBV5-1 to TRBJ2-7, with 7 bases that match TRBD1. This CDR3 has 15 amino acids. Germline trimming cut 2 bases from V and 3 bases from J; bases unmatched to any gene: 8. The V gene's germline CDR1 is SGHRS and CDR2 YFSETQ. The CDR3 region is CASSLTPGQSYEQYF. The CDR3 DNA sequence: TGCGCCAGCAGCTTAACCCCGGGACAGAGCTACGAGCAGTACTTC.

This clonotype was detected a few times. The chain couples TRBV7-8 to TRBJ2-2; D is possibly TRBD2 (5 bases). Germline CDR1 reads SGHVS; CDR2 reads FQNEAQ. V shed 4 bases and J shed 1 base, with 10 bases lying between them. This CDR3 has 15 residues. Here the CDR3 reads CASSSLGKNTGELFF. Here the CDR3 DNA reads TGTGCCAGCAGCTCCCTCGGGAAGAACACCGGGGAGCTGTTTTTT.

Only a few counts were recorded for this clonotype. The CDR3 DNA reads as TGCGCCAGCAGCCAACGTACTAGCGGTTTGACCACCGGGGAGCTGTTTTTT. Translation: CASSQRTSGLTTGELFF. This sequence joins TRBV4-1 and TRBJ2-2; TRBD2 matches 8 bases. The germline V gene encodes CDR1 MGHRA and CDR2 YSYEKL. The CDR3 covers 17 residues. Trimming took 2 bases from V and 4 from J; bases not matched to a gene: 9.

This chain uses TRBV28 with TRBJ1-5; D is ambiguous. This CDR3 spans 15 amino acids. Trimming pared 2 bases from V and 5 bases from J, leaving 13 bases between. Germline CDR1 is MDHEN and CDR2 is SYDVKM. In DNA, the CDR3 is TGTGCCAGCAGTTTACAAGCGGACTCTTATCAGCCCCAGCATTTT. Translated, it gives CASSLQADSYQPQHF.

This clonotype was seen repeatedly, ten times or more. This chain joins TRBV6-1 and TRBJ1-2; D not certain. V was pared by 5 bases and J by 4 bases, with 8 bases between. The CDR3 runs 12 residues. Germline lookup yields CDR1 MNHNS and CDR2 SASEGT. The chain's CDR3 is CASSQTAYGYTF. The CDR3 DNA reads TGTGCCAGCAGTCAAACAGCCTATGGCTACACCTTC.

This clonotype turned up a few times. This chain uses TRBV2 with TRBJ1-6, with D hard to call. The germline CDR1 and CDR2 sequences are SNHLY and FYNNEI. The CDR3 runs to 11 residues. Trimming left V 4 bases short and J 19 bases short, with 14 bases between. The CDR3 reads CASSGAPPIHF. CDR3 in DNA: TGTGCCAGCAGTGGTGCGCCCCCCATTCACTTT.

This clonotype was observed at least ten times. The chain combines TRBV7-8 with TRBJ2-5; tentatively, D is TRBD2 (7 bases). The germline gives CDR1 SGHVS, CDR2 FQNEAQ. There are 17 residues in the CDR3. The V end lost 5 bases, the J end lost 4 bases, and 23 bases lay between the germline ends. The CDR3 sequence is CASSPLRGGTNTETQYF. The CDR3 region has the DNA TGTGCCAGCAGCCCCCTAAGGGGGGGGACGAATACAGAGACCCAGTACTTC.

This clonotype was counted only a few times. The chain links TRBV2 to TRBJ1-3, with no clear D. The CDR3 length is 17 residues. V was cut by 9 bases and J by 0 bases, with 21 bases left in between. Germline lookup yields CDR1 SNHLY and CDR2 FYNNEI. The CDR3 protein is CASQTARTSHSGNTIYF. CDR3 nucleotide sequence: TGTGCCAGTCAGACGGCCAGGACTTCCCACTCTGGAAACACCATATATTTT.

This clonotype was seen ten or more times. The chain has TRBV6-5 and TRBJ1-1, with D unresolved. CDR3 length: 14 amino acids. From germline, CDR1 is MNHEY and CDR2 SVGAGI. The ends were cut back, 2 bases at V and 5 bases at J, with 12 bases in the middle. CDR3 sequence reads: CASSYRAFGTEAFF. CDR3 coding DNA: TGTGCCAGCAGTTACCGGGCCTTCGGGACTGAAGCTTTCTTT.

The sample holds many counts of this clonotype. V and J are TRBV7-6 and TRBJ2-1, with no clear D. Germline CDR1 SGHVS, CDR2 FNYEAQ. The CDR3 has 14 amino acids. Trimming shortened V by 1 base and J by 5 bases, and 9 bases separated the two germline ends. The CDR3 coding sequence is TGTGCCAGCAGCTTAGAGCCAGTAAACAATGAGCAGTTCTTC. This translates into CASSLEPVNNEQFF.

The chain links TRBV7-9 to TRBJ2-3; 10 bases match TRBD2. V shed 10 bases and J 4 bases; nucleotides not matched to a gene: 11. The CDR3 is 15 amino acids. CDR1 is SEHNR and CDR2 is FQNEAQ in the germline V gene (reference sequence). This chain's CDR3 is CATFLAGAESDTQYF. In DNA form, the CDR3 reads TGTGCCACCTTCCTAGCGGGGGCTGAGTCAGATACGCAGTATTTT.

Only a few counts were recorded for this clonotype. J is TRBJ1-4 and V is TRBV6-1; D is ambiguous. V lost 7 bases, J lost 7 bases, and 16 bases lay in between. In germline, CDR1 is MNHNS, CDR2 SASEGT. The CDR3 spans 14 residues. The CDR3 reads CASIPGGPSEKLFF. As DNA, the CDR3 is TGTGCCAGCATCCCGGGAGGGCCTAGTGAAAAACTGTTTTTT.

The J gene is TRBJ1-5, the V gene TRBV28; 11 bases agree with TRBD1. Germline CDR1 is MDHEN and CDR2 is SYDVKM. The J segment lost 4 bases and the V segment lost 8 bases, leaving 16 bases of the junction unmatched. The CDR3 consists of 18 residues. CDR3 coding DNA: TGTGCCAGCCTCCAGCGGGACGGGACAGGGGGAGGGAATCAGCCCCAGCATTTT. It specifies CASLQRDGTGGGNQPQHF. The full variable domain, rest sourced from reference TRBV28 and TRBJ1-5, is DVKVTQSSRYLVKRTGEKVFLECVQDMDHENMFWYRQDPGLGLRLIYFSYDVKMKEKGDIPEGYSVSREKKERFSLILESASTNQTSMYLCASLQRDGTGGGNQPQHFGDGTRLSIL.

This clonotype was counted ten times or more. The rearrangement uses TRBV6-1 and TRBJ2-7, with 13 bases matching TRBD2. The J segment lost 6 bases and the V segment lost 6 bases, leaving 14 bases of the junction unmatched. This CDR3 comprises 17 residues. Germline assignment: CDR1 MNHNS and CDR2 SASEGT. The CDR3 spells CASSKGLAGVPTGEQYF. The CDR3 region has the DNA TGTGCCAGCAGCAAAGGACTAGCGGGAGTTCCTACCGGCGAGCAGTACTTC.

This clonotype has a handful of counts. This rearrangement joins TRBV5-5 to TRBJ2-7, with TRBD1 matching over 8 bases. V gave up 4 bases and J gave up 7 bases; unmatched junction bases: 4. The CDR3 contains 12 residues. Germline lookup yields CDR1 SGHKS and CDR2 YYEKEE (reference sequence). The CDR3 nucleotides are TGTGCCAGCAGCCGGACAGGGACTGAGCAGTACTTC. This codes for CASSRTGTEQYF.

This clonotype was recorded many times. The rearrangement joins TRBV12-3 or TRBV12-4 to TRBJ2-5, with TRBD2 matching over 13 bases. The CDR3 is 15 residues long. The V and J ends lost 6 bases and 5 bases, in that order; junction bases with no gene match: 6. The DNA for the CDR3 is TGTGCCAGCAGCCCTACTAGCGGGAGGGGTGAGACCCAGTACTTC. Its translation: CASSPTSGRGETQYF.